Each of the 11 T cell receptor beta chains below was sequenced from the same sample in a study of human T cells and chemical hapten exposure. Extraction of total RNA was performed on unfractionated whole blood. TCRdb recomputed calls from the 5' RACE reads with MiXCR, one row per CDR3 protein. This table holds about 140,000 distinct CDR3 sequences, 3.5% to 5% found once. These receptors were obtained from a female donor in good health.

A word on this clonotype: This may be a read error: a much more frequent sequence differs by one nucleotide. The J gene is TRBJ2-3, the V gene TRBV12-3 or TRBV12-4, with D perhaps matching TRBD1 (6 bases). The CDR3 sequence is 14 residues long. In DNA form, the CDR3 reads TGTGCCAGCAGACAGTCTGGGGGCGCCGATACGCATTATTTT. It specifies CASRQSGGADTHYF.

The chain employs TRBV11-1 and TRBJ2-3; 8 nucleotides agree with TRBD1. Germline CDR1 reads SGHAT; CDR2 reads FQDESV (reference sequence). Germline trimming cut 5 bases from V and 5 bases from J; bases unmatched to any gene: 9. CDR3 length: 15 residues. CDR3 nucleotide sequence: TGTGCCAGCAGCCCCTTCGGGACAGGAAGAGATACGCAGTATTTT. It codes for CASSPFGTGRDTQYF.

This clonotype was counted many times. This chain links TRBV9 with TRBJ2-7, with 7 bases matching TRBD1. The CDR3 spans 14 residues. Germline loops: CDR1 SGDLS, CDR2 YYNGEE. V lost 3 bases and J lost 6; bases outside the gene matches: 9. The CDR3 sequence is CASSAGTVGREQYF. In nucleotides, the CDR3 is TGTGCCAGCAGCGCCGGGACAGTAGGACGCGAGCAGTACTTC. The full variable domain, its missing parts supplied by reference TRBV9 and TRBJ2-7, is DSGVTQTPKHLITATGQRVTLRCSPRSGDLSVYWYQQSLDQGLQFLIQYYNGEERAKGNILERFSAQQFPDLHSELNLSSLELGDSALYFCASSAGTVGREQYFGPGTRLTVT.

There are many counts of this clonotype. The rearrangement joins TRBV29-1 to TRBJ1-1, with no clear D. The germline V gene has CDR1 SQVTM and CDR2 ANQGSEA. V dropped 6 bases and J dropped 6 bases, with 17 bases sitting between them. The CDR3 length is 13 residues. In DNA, the CDR3 is TGCAGCGTGGGATCGGGCGGTCTAGCTGAAGCTTTCTTT. It translates to CSVGSGGLAEAFF.

The chain couples TRBV6-5 to TRBJ2-3, with D perhaps given as TRBD1 or TRBD2 (5 bases each). CDR3 length: 15 amino acids. The germline V gene encodes CDR1 MNHEY and CDR2 SVGAGI. V lost 7 bases to trimming and J lost 2 bases, with 16 bases between them. In DNA, the CDR3 is TGTGCCAGCACCCGAGGGACCCTTCCCACAGATACGCAGTATTTT. Its translation is CASTRGTLPTDTQYF.

This clonotype has a count of ten or more. The CDR3 sequence: CSARDTSGNEKLFF. The CDR3 bases are TGCAGTGCTAGAGATACCAGTGGAAATGAAAAACTGTTTTTT. The chain is built from TRBV20-1 and TRBJ1-4; no firm D call. This CDR3 is 14 amino acids long. With 0 bases removed from V and 5 bases from J, the gap between germline ends came to 10 bases. CDR1 is DFQATT and CDR2 is SNEGSKA in the germline V gene (reference sequence).

The rearrangement links TRBV2 to TRBJ1-6; possibly TRBD1 for D (6 bases). CDR3 size: 16 residues. CDR1 SNHLY and CDR2 FYNNEI come from the germline V gene. Deletions cut 9 bases from V and 8 bases from J, with 23 bases between. For the CDR3, the DNA is TGTGCCAGTGTCCGACAGCGGGGGCTTCTTTATTCACCCCTCCACTTT. Residues: CASVRQRGLLYSPLHF.

There are many counts of this clonotype. The rearrangement uses TRBV29-1 and TRBJ2-2; TRBD2 aligns across 12 bases. CDR3 size: 17 residues. CDR1 is SQVTM and CDR2 is ANQGSEA in the germline V gene. The V segment lost 3 bases and the J segment 9 bases; nucleotides outside the gene matches: 14. Written as DNA, the CDR3 is TGCAGCGTTGAGCTCCCTAGCGGGGGGGCGAAGGTACGGGAGCTGTTTTTT. Translated, it gives CSVELPSGGAKVRELFF.

This clonotype was recorded many times. The chain employs TRBV20-1 and TRBJ1-2; D remains ambiguous. V was shortened by 6 bases and J by 7 bases, with 15 bases between the two germline ends. The V gene's germline CDR1 is DFQATT and CDR2 SNEGSKA (reference sequence). The CDR3 is 12 amino acids. CDR3 DNA sequence: TGCAGTGCACACTCGGATCCCCCTGGCTACACCTTC. Its translation is CSAHSDPPGYTF.

At least ten counts were recorded for this clonotype. The V gene is TRBV29-1, the J gene TRBJ2-1; no clear D gene. CDR3 size: 13 residues. The V gene lost 4 bases and the J gene lost 0 bases, with 7 bases spanning the gap. Germline V gives CDR1 SQVTM, CDR2 ANQGSEA. DNA of the CDR3: TGCAGCGTTGCTCCGAGCTCCTACAATGAGCAGTTCTTC. Translating gives CSVAPSSYNEQFF.

This clonotype showed up many times. The J gene is TRBJ1-1, the V gene TRBV29-1; perhaps TRBD1 as D (5 bases). Germline loops: CDR1 SQVTM, CDR2 ANQGSEA. This CDR3 is 14 amino acids long. V lost 4 bases and J lost 4, with 16 bases in between. The CDR3 loop reads CSVGVHGGTTEAFF. DNA of the CDR3: TGCAGCGTTGGAGTCCACGGGGGAACCACTGAAGCTTTCTTT.